This is a list of T cell receptor beta chains from one sample in a study of cytomegalovirus exposure and HLA in healthy donors. TCRdb keeps only in-frame clones here, not all; method: immunoSEQ multiplex PCR. This table holds about 120,000 clones, over 60% found once. Sequenced material: PBMCs. The receptor set was obtained from a man younger than 35 in good health and CMV-seropositive. Each CDR3 is given with its conserved first and last residue. The D gene is left open where the match is weak. Size values are once, few and many counts, or a class for expanded clones, and some rows have none.

d_call	v_call	j_call	clone_size	cdr3_nt	cdr3_aa
TRBD2	TRBV11-3	TRBJ2-7	once	TGTGCCAGCAGCTCGACTAGCGGGAATTACGAGCAGTACTTC	CASSSTSGNYEQYF
-	TRBV5-1	TRBJ1-2	-	TGCGCCAGCAGCTTGGGAGGCAGGGTAAAGAGCTATGGCTACACCTTC	CASSLGGRVKSYGYTF
-	TRBV7-9	TRBJ2-2	-	TGTGCCAGCAGCTTCAGGGTTGGCGGGGAGCTGTTTTTT	CASSFRVGGELFF
-	TRBV27	TRBJ2-5	-	TGTGCCAGCAGTCCCTACAACAGGAGATTATTACAAGAGACCCAGTACTTC	CASSPYNRRLLQETQYF
TRBD2	TRBV6-4	TRBJ2-3	medium-sized	TGTGCCAGCAGTGAAGCGGGGGGCACAGATACGCAGTATTTT	CASSEAGGTDTQYF
-	TRBV6-5	TRBJ2-1	-	TGTGCCAGCAGTGAAGTCAGGGATGAGCAGTTCTTC	CASSEVRDEQFF
-	TRBV28	TRBJ1-5	-	TGTGCCAGCAGTTTCCCTAAACAGCCCCAGCATTTT	CASSFPKQPQHF
-	TRBV5-1	TRBJ1-4	-	TGCGCCAGCAGCTTGGTGCCAGGGGATGAAAAACTGTTTTTT	CASSLVPGDEKLFF
TRBD2	TRBV7-2	TRBJ2-7	-	TGTGCCAGCAGCCCTAGCGGGACCTCCTACGAGCAGTACTTC	CASSPSGTSYEQYF
-	TRBV5-6	TRBJ1-1	few	TGTGCCAGCAGCTTGGATGGTGGCAGGGAATGGGACACTGAAGCTTTCTTT	CASSLDGGREWDTEAFF
-	TRBV2	TRBJ1-5	-	TGTGCCAGCCGCGCTACCCTCGGGCCCCAGCATTTT	CASRATLGPQHF
TRBD1	TRBV15	TRBJ1-5	-	TGTGCCACCAGCGGTTTCTATCTACAGGGGAGACACCAGCCCCAGCATTTT	CATSGFYLQGRHQPQHF
TRBD2	TRBV5-6	TRBJ2-5	few	TGTGCCAGCAGTCTCTCACTAGCGGGGCAAGAGACCCAGTACTTC	CASSLSLAGQETQYF
-	TRBV19	TRBJ1-5	-	TGTGCCAGTAGTGATGGACACGATCAGCCCCAGCATTTT	CASSDGHDQPQHF
-	TRBV11-3	TRBJ2-2	-	TGTGCCAGCAGCTTAGGGGGCATGGGTAACACCGGGGAGCTGTTTTTT	CASSLGGMGNTGELFF
-	TRBV7-8	TRBJ2-5	-	TGTGCCAGCAGCTTTGTCAGGGATAACCAAGAGACCCAGTACTTC	CASSFVRDNQETQYF
TRBD1	TRBV5-5	TRBJ1-1	-	TGTGCCAGCAGCTCACCCGACAGGGTGGGCACTGAAGCTTTCTTT	CASSSPDRVGTEAFF
-	TRBV5-4	TRBJ1-1	few	TGTGCCAGCAGCTTGGGAGTGACTGAAGCTTTCTTT	CASSLGVTEAFF
-	TRBV6-6	TRBJ2-6	-	TGTGCCAGCAGACAGCGCTCTGGGGCCAACGGCCTGACTTTC	CASRQRSGANGLTF
-	TRBV6-5	TRBJ2-5	-	TGTGCCAGCAGTTACCTTCTCAATCCGGGACACCCTGAGCAGTACTTC	CASSYLLNPGHPEQYF